This entry is about one T cell receptor beta chain. This sample is part of a study of T cell changes during pregnancy in multiple sclerosis. The CDR3 has 18 amino acids. In germline, CDR1 is SGHTS, CDR2 YDEGEE. V was clipped by 0 bases and J by 5 bases; unmatched bases: 17. Measured with immunoSEQ multiplex PCR; TCRdb has only the in-frame clones, and not every one. The repertoire holds 40,000 to 50,000 clones, with over 85% as singletons. The chain links TRBV5-8 to TRBJ2-7, with 7 bases identical to TRBD1. This clonotype was sampled from a female donor with multiple sclerosis, enrolled in a pregnancy study. Sample: CD8+ T cells from peripheral blood mononuclear cells, taken after pregnancy. The CDR3 loop reads CASSLAPFLGKRGHEQYF. The CDR3, as DNA: TGTGCCAGCAGCTTGGCCCCCTTCCTGGGGAAGAGGGGGCACGAGCAGTACTTC.